This entry lists 28 T cell receptor beta chains sequenced from one sample in a study of blood T cells in healthy people across ages. It was with a sample-barcoded 5' primer and a J-beta primer mix that a second PCR of roughly 7 to 12 cycles was run. TCRdb re-called the 5' RACE reads with MiXCR, one entry per CDR3 protein. The data show fewer than 1,200,000 distinct CDR3 sequences, approximately 25% seen once. The same sample was also used in a study of T cells of mothers and their children.

The sample comprised blood. These receptors originate from a girl between 2 and 10 years old in good health.

The gene calls are TRBV7-9 and TRBJ1-6; no definite D call. This CDR3 is built from 16 residues. Germline V gene sequence: CDR1 SEHNR, CDR2 FQNEAQ (reference sequence). The germline V and J ends were trimmed by 1 base and 7 bases, with 14 bases remaining between them. The CDR3 DNA reads TGTGCCAGCAGCTTAGAGGTACGAGGGATAAATTCACCCCTCCACTTT. This codes for CASSLEVRGINSPLHF.

The chain carries TRBV12-5 and TRBJ2-4; no clear D. V gave up 11 bases and J gave up 0 bases, with 11 bases separating them. Germline V lookup: CDR1 LGHNT, CDR2 FRNRAP. The CDR3 sequence is 13 residues long. CDR3 residues: CARVPEAKNIQYF. The CDR3 DNA follows: TGTGCTCGGGTCCCAGAAGCCAAAAACATTCAGTACTTC.

Only a few counts were recorded for this clonotype. V is TRBV7-9 and J is TRBJ2-1; D is uncertain. V gave up 4 bases and J gave up 8 bases, with 21 bases separating them. CDR3 length: 16 residues. Germline lookup yields CDR1 SEHNR and CDR2 FQNEAQ (reference sequence). In DNA, the CDR3 is TGTGCCAGCAGCTCCAGTGAACCCTCCCTTCAGGATGAGCAGTTCTTC. This translates into CASSSSEPSLQDEQFF.

The chain couples TRBV5-6 to TRBJ2-3; tentative D call: TRBD2 (5 bases). CDR3 length: 17 residues. Germline V CDR1 and CDR2: SGHDT, YYEEEE. The V end was cut by 6 bases, the J end by 1 base, with 21 bases between. The CDR3 is CASTTWVLGSGTDTQYF. In DNA, the CDR3 is TGTGCCAGCACCACCTGGGTTCTGGGGAGCGGCACAGATACGCAGTATTTT.

The chain couples TRBV6-9 to TRBJ2-1; 7 nucleotides align to TRBD1. In germline, CDR1 is MNHGY, CDR2 SVAAGI. The CDR3 is made up of 11 amino acids. After removal of 11 bases from V and 10 bases from J, the junction contained 8 bases not matched to a gene. The CDR3 protein is CAGGPRGEQFF. CDR3 DNA: TGTGCCGGGGGTCCCAGGGGGGAGCAGTTCTTC.

In this sample, this clonotype turned up many times. The genes are TRBV9 and TRBJ2-7; the match to TRBD1 covers 9 bases. This CDR3 spans 15 amino acids. Germline V CDR1 and CDR2: SGDLS, YYNGEE. After removal of 4 bases from V and 1 base from J, the junction contained 6 bases not matched to a gene. The CDR3 coding sequence is TGTGCCAGCAGCCTGACAGGGGGGCCATCCTACGAGCAGTACTTC. It codes for CASSLTGGPSYEQYF.

This chain joins TRBV3-1 and TRBJ2-7; 8 bases align to TRBD1. The germline V gene encodes CDR1 LGHDT and CDR2 YNNKEL (reference sequence). This CDR3 is built from 17 residues. The V segment lost 5 bases and the J segment 2 bases; nucleotides outside the gene matches: 14. CDR3 residues: CASSSRWTGITPYEQYF. The CDR3 DNA is TGTGCCAGCAGCTCACGGTGGACAGGGATCACCCCCTACGAGCAGTACTTC.

Only a few counts were recorded for this clonotype. The CDR3 does not end in the conserved phenylalanine or tryptophan, so this is likely a read error. The rearrangement joins TRBV10-2 to TRBJ2-5; tentatively, D is TRBD1 (6 bases). The tail of the sequence fits TRBJ2-1 better, so the J call may be wrong. The CDR3 is 14 amino acids. The germline gives CDR1 WSHSY, CDR2 SAAADI. CDR3 sequence: CASSELQGYNEQFS. CDR3 coding DNA: TGCGCCAGCAGTGAGTTGCAGGGGTACAATGAGCAGTTCTCC.

This chain uses TRBV28 with TRBJ2-3; weak D call: TRBD2 (5 bases). V was trimmed by 7 bases and J by 5 bases, leaving 16 bases between them. The CDR3 totals 14 residues. Germline V gene data show CDR1 as MDHEN and CDR2 as SYDVKM. The CDR3 reads CASKFVLAGDTQYF. The CDR3 bases are TGTGCCAGCAAATTCGTCCTAGCCGGAGATACGCAGTATTTT.

The chain recombines TRBV5-1 with TRBJ2-1, with 11 bases that match TRBD1. The CDR3 contains 16 residues. Germline V gene lookup returns CDR1 SGHRS and CDR2 YFSETQ. The ends lost 4 bases at V and 8 bases at J; junction bases unmatched: 11. In DNA form, the CDR3 reads TGCGCCAGCAGCCTGGACAGGGGGCTGGGATACGATGAGCAGTTCTTC. It encodes CASSLDRGLGYDEQFF.

The table lists this clonotype with a few counts. The V and J genes are TRBV12-3 or TRBV12-4 and TRBJ2-5; 9 nucleotides line up with TRBD1. Trimming took 0 bases from V and 3 from J; bases not matched to a gene: 5. The CDR3 is 16 residues long. CDR3 bases: TGTGCCAGCAGTTTAGCAACAGGGGGCTTGGAAGAGACCCAGTACTTC. This translates into CASSLATGGLEETQYF.

The gene calls are TRBV20-1 and TRBJ1-1; the D is unclear. Trimming took 6 bases from V and 5 from J, leaving 22 bases between them. The CDR3 is 15 residues long. Germline lookup yields CDR1 DFQATT and CDR2 SNEGSKA (reference sequence). The CDR3 region has the DNA TGCAGTGCCCTGGAACGGGTCCAACATGGGACTGAAGCTTTCTTT. Its translation is CSALERVQHGTEAFF.

This chain links TRBV6-1 with TRBJ2-7; 10 bases match TRBD2. This CDR3 region has 13 residues. Germline CDR1 and CDR2: MNHNS and SASEGT. The ends lost 10 bases at V and 4 bases at J; junction bases unmatched: 7. CDR3 region: CATRTSGNYEQYF. The CDR3 coding sequence is TGTGCCACTCGGACTAGCGGAAATTACGAGCAGTACTTC.

The V and J genes are TRBV20-1 and TRBJ2-7; D may be TRBD1 or TRBD2 (5 bases each). This CDR3 spans 12 amino acids. The V end was cut by 5 bases, the J end by 3 bases, with 11 bases between. From germline, CDR1 is DFQATT and CDR2 SNEGSKA (reference sequence). In nucleotides, the CDR3 is TGCAGTGCTCGAGGGGAAGTCTACGAGCAGTACTTC. It encodes CSARGEVYEQYF.

The chain employs TRBV28 and TRBJ2-7; a weak D match, TRBD2 (5 bases). Germline V CDR1 and CDR2: MDHEN, SYDVKM. Trimming took 10 bases from V and 4 from J, leaving 20 bases between them. The CDR3 covers 14 residues. DNA for the CDR3: TGTGCCAACCAACCGGGAAAGAAGGCTTACGAGCAGTACTTC. Protein: CANQPGKKAYEQYF. Supplemented by reference TRBV28 and TRBJ2-7, the full variable domain reads DVKVTQSSRYLVKRTGEKVFLECVQDMDHENMFWYRQDPGLGLRLIYFSYDVKMKEKGDIPEGYSVSREKKERFSLILESASTNQTSMYLCANQPGKKAYEQYFGPGTRLTVT.

The rearrangement joins TRBV28 to TRBJ2-2; 10 nucleotides agree with TRBD1. This CDR3 is 16 amino acids long. Trimming at V came to 4 bases and at J to 1 base, leaving 3 bases not matched to a gene. Germline CDR1 is MDHEN and CDR2 is SYDVKM. Written as DNA, the CDR3 is TGTGCCAGCAGTTCCGGACAGGGGGGGAACACCGGGGAGCTGTTTTTT. Translated, it gives CASSSGQGGNTGELFF.

This clonotype has more than one count but fewer than ten. V gene TRBV7-8 combines with J gene TRBJ1-1; weak D call: TRBD1 (6 bases). Trimming removed 2 bases at V and 1 base at J, with 11 bases between. CDR3 length: 15 amino acids. Germline V CDR1 and CDR2: SGHVS, FQNEAQ. The CDR3 protein is CASSLPLGQNTEAFF. DNA for the CDR3: TGTGCCAGCAGCTTACCCCTGGGACAGAACACTGAAGCTTTCTTT.

The rearrangement links TRBV4-3 to TRBJ1-1; no reliable D call. The germline V gene encodes CDR1 LGHNA and CDR2 YSLEER. Trimming shortened V by 0 bases and J by 0 bases, and 14 bases separated the two germline ends. The CDR3 has 17 amino acids. DNA of the CDR3: TGCGCCAGCAGCCAAGATCCCGCACCAACGGTGAACACTGAAGCTTTCTTT. It translates to CASSQDPAPTVNTEAFF.

The chain employs TRBV14 and TRBJ1-5, with D possibly being TRBD1 (6 bases). The V end lost 4 bases, the J end lost 0 bases, and 13 bases lay between the germline ends. Looked up from germline, CDR1 is SGHDN and CDR2 is FVKESK. The CDR3 sequence is 16 residues long. The CDR3 loop is CASSPSGTTSNQPQHF. The CDR3 DNA follows: TGTGCCAGCAGCCCCTCCGGGACAACTAGCAATCAGCCCCAGCATTTT.

Turning to this clonotype: One end of the junction does not line up with germline, which may come from a read error. The chain is built from TRBV4-3 and TRBJ2-3, with D perhaps TRBD2 (6 bases). The germline CDR1 and CDR2 sequences are LGHNA and YSLEER. The CDR3 loop spans 17 amino acids. The DNA for the CDR3 is TGCGCCGGCAGCCAAGGACCCTCTAGCGATTACACAGATACGCAGTATTTT. Translation gives CAGSQGPSSDYTDTQYF.

The chain uses TRBV2 and TRBJ2-5, with D perhaps TRBD2 (6 bases). The V gene's germline CDR1 is SNHLY and CDR2 FYNNEI. This CDR3 contains 13 residues. Trimming pared 8 bases from V and 5 bases from J, leaving 15 bases between. CDR3 residues: CASAPGVGETQYF. The CDR3 nucleotides read TGTGCCAGCGCGCCGGGGGTGGGGGAGACCCAGTACTTC.

This sequence joins TRBV7-9 and TRBJ2-5; 14 positions agree with TRBD2. The J call may be mistaken, given a closer DNA end match to TRBJ2-1. The CDR3 has 17 residues. CDR1 and CDR2 from the germline V gene are SEHNR and FQNEAQ (reference sequence). CDR3 amino acids: CASSSGLGLAGVGEQFF. CDR3 coding DNA: TGTGCCAGCAGCTCAGGGCTGGGACTAGCGGGAGTTGGTGAGCAGTTCTTC.

The rearrangement links TRBV29-1 to TRBJ2-3, with 7 bases aligning to TRBD2. This CDR3 has 12 residues. Germline-derived CDR1 and CDR2 are SQVTM and ANQGSEA. V shed 6 bases, J shed 6 bases, and the junction held 6 bases outside the gene matches. CDR3 DNA sequence: TGCAGCGTGTTCCGGGGGGAGGATACGCAGTATTTT. This encodes CSVFRGEDTQYF.

The gene calls are TRBV5-1 and TRBJ1-1; the match to TRBD1 covers 7 bases. The CDR3 extends over 16 amino acids. V gave up 4 bases and J gave up 0 bases; unmatched junction bases: 9. The germline CDR1 and CDR2 sequences are SGHRS and YFSETQ. For the CDR3, the DNA is TGCGCCAGCAGCATTGGGACAGCCCTTATGAACACTGAAGCTTTCTTT. Its translation: CASSIGTALMNTEAFF. The full variable domain, its missing parts supplied by reference TRBV5-1 and TRBJ1-1, is KAGVTQTPRYLIKTRGQQVTLSCSPISGHRSVSWYQQTPGQGLQFLFEYFSETQRNKGNFPGRFSGRQFSNSRSEMNVSTLELGDSALYLCASSIGTALMNTEAFFGQGTRLTVV.

This sequence joins TRBV27 and TRBJ2-4; the D gene could be TRBD1 or TRBD2 (5 bases each). CDR3 length: 15 amino acids. V lost 3 bases, J lost 6 bases, and 15 bases lay in between. The germline gives CDR1 MNHEY, CDR2 SMNVEV (reference sequence). The CDR3 DNA reads as TGTGCCAGCAGTTTCGGGACGACAACTGTAAACATTCAGTACTTC. The encoded protein is CASSFGTTTVNIQYF.

Here the CDR3 DNA reads TGTGCCAGCAGTTACTCGCATAACGAAAAACTGTTTTTT. Translated: CASSYSHNEKLFF. This chain links TRBV6-5 with TRBJ1-4; no definite D call. Germline V gene lookup returns CDR1 MNHEY and CDR2 SVGAGI. The CDR3 contains 13 residues. V was pared by 0 bases and J by 8 bases, with 7 bases between.

A few counts support this clonotype. The rearrangement joins TRBV20-1 to TRBJ2-4; D is unresolved. The CDR3 runs 13 residues. Germline CDR1 DFQATT, CDR2 SNEGSKA (reference sequence). The ends were cut back, 6 bases at V and 5 bases at J, with 14 bases in the middle. The CDR3 DNA is TGCAGTGCCACTGAAGGTGGAGAAAACATTCAGTACTTC. Protein sequence: CSATEGGENIQYF.

The DNA for the CDR3 is TGTGCCAGCAGCCAAGGGCTAAGCGGGGGAGGTTCGTACTTC. As protein: CASSQGLSGGGSYF. The chain uses TRBV3-1 and TRBJ2-4; 8 nucleotides align to TRBD2. Germline CDR1 reads LGHDT; CDR2 reads YNNKEL (reference sequence). CDR3 length: 14 residues. V dropped 1 base and J dropped 15; count of bases not matched to a gene: 11.